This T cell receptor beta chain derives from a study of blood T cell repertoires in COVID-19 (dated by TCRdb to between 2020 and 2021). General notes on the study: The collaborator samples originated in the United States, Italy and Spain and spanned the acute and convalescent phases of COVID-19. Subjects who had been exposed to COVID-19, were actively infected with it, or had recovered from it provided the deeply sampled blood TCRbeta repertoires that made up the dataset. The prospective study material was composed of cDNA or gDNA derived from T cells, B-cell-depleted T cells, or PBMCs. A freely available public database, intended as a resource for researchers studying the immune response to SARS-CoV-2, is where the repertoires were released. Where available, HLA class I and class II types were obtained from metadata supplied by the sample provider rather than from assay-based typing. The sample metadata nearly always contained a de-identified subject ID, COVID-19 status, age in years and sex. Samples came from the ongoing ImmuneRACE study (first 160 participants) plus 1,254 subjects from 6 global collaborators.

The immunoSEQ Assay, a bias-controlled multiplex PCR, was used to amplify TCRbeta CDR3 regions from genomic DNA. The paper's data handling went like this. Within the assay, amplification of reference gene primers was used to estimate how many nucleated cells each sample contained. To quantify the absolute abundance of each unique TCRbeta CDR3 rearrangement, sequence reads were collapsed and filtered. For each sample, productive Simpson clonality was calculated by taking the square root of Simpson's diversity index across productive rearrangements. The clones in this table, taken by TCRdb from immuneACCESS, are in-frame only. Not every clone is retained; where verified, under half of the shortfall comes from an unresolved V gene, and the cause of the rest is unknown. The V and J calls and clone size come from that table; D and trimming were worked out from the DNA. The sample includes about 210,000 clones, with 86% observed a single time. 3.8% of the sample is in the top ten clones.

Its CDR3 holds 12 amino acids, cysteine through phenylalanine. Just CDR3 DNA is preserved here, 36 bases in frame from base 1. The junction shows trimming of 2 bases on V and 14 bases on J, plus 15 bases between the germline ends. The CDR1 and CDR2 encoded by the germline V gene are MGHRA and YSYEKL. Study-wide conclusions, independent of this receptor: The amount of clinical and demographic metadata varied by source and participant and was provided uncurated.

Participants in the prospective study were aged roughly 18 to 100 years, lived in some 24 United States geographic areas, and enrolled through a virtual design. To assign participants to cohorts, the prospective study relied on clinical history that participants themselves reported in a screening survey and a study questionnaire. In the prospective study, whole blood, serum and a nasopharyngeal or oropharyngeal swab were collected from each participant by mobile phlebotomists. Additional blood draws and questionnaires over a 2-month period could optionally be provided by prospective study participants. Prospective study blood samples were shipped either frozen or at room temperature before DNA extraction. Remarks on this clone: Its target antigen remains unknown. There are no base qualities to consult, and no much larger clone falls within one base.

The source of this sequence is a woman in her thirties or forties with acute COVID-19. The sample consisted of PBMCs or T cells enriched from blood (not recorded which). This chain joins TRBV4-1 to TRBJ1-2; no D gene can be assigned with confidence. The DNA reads TGCGCCAGCAGCCAACGGGAGGGCGAAAGGACCTTC. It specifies CASSQREGERTF.